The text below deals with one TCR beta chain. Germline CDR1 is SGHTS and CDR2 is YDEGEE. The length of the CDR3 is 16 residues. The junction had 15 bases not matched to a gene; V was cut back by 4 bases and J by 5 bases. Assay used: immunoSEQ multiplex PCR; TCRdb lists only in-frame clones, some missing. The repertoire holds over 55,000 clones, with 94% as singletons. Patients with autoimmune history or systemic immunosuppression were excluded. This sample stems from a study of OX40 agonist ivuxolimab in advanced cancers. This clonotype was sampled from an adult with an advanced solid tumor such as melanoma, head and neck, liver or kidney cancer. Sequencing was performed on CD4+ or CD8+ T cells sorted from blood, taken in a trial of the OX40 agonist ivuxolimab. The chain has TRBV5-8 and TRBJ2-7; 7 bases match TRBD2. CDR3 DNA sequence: TGTGCCAGCAGCCCGCGGAGCGGGGTTATTTCGGACGAGCAGTACTTC. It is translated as CASSPRSGVISDEQYF.